The next 13 T cell receptor beta chains were all read from a single sample in a study of blood T cell repertoires in COVID-19. Method: immunoSEQ multiplex PCR; TCRdb's copy keeps in-frame clones and lacks some. The sample has 110,000 to 150,000 clones; about 87% are singletons. Sequenced: peripheral blood. These receptors all stem from a human donor in a cohort sampled during active COVID-19.

This chain uses TRBV4-3 with TRBJ2-1; the match to TRBD2 covers 14 bases. CDR1 and CDR2 (germline): LGHNA, YSLEER. The CDR3 length is 19 residues. V was pared by 3 bases and J by 6 bases, with 13 bases of the junction left unmatched. The CDR3 nucleotides are TGCGCCAGCAGCCAGACAATTCCGGGACTAGCGGGGGCGGGCAATGAGCAGTTCTTC. This encodes CASSQTIPGLAGAGNEQFF.

The chain recombines TRBV2 with TRBJ2-3, with a weak D call TRBD1 (6 bases). Germline V lookup: CDR1 SNHLY, CDR2 FYNNEI. The V end was cut by 5 bases, the J end by 4 bases, with 7 bases between. The CDR3 consists of 12 residues. The CDR3 reads CASSQGPDTQYF. Written as DNA, the CDR3 is TGTGCCAGCAGTCAGGGGCCAGATACGCAGTATTTT.

The chain couples TRBV5-6 to TRBJ2-3; TRBD2 matches at 9 bases. V lost 4 bases, J lost 5 bases, and 14 bases stayed unmatched. Germline CDR1 SGHDT, CDR2 YYEEEE. The CDR3 spans 17 residues. Here the CDR3 reads CASSALGTSIRVDTQYF. DNA of the CDR3: TGTGCCAGCAGCGCCCTGGGGACTAGCATTCGAGTAGATACGCAGTATTTT. Complete variable domain (other parts from reference TRBV5-6 and TRBJ2-3): DAGVTQSPTHLIKTRGQQVTLRCSPKSGHDTVSWYQQALGQGPQFIFQYYEEEERQRGNFPDRFSGHQFPNYSSELNVNALLLGDSALYLCASSALGTSIRVDTQYFGPGTRLTVL.

The V call is TRBV6-2 or TRBV6-3, the J call TRBJ2-4, with 10 bases lining up with TRBD2. V shed 5 bases, J shed 5 bases, and the junction held 6 bases outside the gene matches. Germline V CDR1 and CDR2: MNHEY, SVGEGT. The CDR3 consists of 15 residues. The CDR3 sequence is CASSVGLAQQNIQYF. The CDR3, as DNA: TGTGCCAGCAGTGTGGGACTAGCGCAACAAAACATTCAGTACTTC.

The rearrangement links TRBV6-2 or TRBV6-3 to TRBJ1-3; a possible D gene is TRBD1 (6 bases). The length of the CDR3 is 17 residues. CDR1 and CDR2 (germline): MNHEY, SVGEGT. Trimming removed 5 bases at V and 1 base at J, with 18 bases between. CDR3 amino acids: CASSQERRDTSGNTIYF. The CDR3 bases are TGTGCCAGCAGTCAGGAGAGACGGGACACTTCTGGAAACACCATATATTTT.

The chain is built from TRBV14 and TRBJ2-5; the match to TRBD2 covers 13 bases. CDR3 length: 15 residues. V was pared by 3 bases and J by 5 bases, with 3 bases of the junction left unmatched. Germline CDR1 SGHDN, CDR2 FVKESK. The CDR3 nucleotides read TGTGCCAGCAGCCAGGGACTAGCGGGGATCGAGACCCAGTACTTC. Amino acids: CASSQGLAGIETQYF.

This chain joins TRBV4-1 and TRBJ1-3; no definite D call. V lost 3 bases and J 2 bases, leaving 14 bases between the germline ends. The CDR3 covers 16 residues. The germline V gene has CDR1 MGHRA and CDR2 YSYEKL. CDR3 sequence reads: CASSHPGFGAGNTIYF. The CDR3 bases are TGCGCCAGCAGCCACCCTGGGTTCGGGGCTGGAAACACCATATATTTT.

The V and J genes are TRBV3-1 (or the pseudogene TRBV3-2) and TRBJ2-1; 10 bases agree with TRBD2. The CDR3 sequence is 15 residues long. CDR1 is LGHDT and CDR2 is YNNKEL in the germline V gene (reference sequence). The V gene end was trimmed by 1 base and the J gene end by 7 bases; junction bases not matched to a gene: 4. This CDR3 reads CASSQVAGGRNEQFF. CDR3 DNA sequence: TGTGCCAGCAGCCAAGTAGCGGGGGGACGGAATGAGCAGTTCTTC.

The J gene is TRBJ2-3, the V gene TRBV7-6; TRBD2 agrees at 8 bases. V lost 0 bases and J lost 5; bases outside the gene matches: 4. The CDR3 is made up of 15 amino acids. The germline V gene encodes CDR1 SGHVS and CDR2 FNYEAQ. CDR3 DNA: TGTGCCAGCAGCTTAGCGGGGACTAGTCGAGATACGCAGTATTTT. This translates into CASSLAGTSRDTQYF.

The CDR3 is CSVSTGRNTEAFF. The CDR3 nucleotides read TGCAGCGTCTCGACAGGAAGGAACACTGAAGCTTTCTTT. The chain carries TRBV29-1 and TRBJ1-1, with D perhaps matching TRBD1 (6 bases). CDR3 length: 13 amino acids. Trimming left V 6 bases short and J 1 base short, with 12 bases between. Germline V gene lookup returns CDR1 SQVTM and CDR2 ANQGSEA.

The chain employs TRBV4-2 and TRBJ2-3; weak D call: TRBD1 (6 bases). The CDR3 is made up of 17 amino acids. V was shortened by 0 bases and J by 3 bases, with 16 bases between the two germline ends. Germline V CDR1 and CDR2: LGHNA, YNFKEQ. For the CDR3, the DNA is TGTGCCAGCAGCCAAGATGGGTACAGGGCGCCTACAGATACGCAGTATTTT. This sequence encodes CASSQDGYRAPTDTQYF.

J is TRBJ1-5 and V is TRBV12-3 or TRBV12-4, with TRBD1 as a possible D gene (5 bases). V gave up 2 bases and J gave up 5 bases, with 7 bases separating them. The length of the CDR3 is 13 residues. The CDR3 sequence is CASSLSRDQPQHF. The CDR3 region has the DNA TGTGCCAGCAGTTTATCCAGGGATCAGCCCCAGCATTTT.

The chain joins TRBV7-2 to TRBJ2-3, with 8 bases matching TRBD1. The CDR3 loop spans 14 amino acids. CDR1 is SGHTA, CDR2 FQGNSA, per germline. Germline trimming cut 6 bases from V and 4 bases from J; bases unmatched to any gene: 6. The CDR3 nucleotides read TGTGCCAGCAGATGGGACAGGCGGGCAGATACGCAGTATTTT. This gives the protein CASRWDRRADTQYF. Full variable domain (rest looked up from reference TRBV7-2 and TRBJ2-3): GAGVSQSPSNKVTEKGKDVELRCDPISGHTALYWYRQSLGQGLEFLIYFQGNSAPDKSGLPSDRFSAERTGGSVSTLTIQRTQQEDSAVYLCASRWDRRADTQYFGPGTRLTVL.